This T cell receptor (beta chain) was obtained from a study of blood T cell repertoires in COVID-19. Which cohort a participant joined came from the clinical history participants gave. Libraries were prepared by immunoSEQ multiplex PCR; TCRdb keeps only in-frame clonotypes and omits some of them. Of approximately 300,000 clones in the sample, around 85% are singletons; the top ten hold 1.5% to 2%. This TCR was recovered from a woman aged 30 to 39 who had been exposed to COVID-19. The sample was PBMCs or T cells enriched from blood (not recorded which).

This CDR3 reads CASSPGDGVYEQYF. CDR3 DNA sequence: TGCGCCAGCAGCCCGGGGGACGGGGTATACGAGCAGTACTTC. V usage is TRBV5-1 and J usage is TRBJ2-7; possibly TRBD2 for D (6 bases). Trimming took off 4 bases at V and 4 bases at J, with 15 bases between the two ends. The CDR3 runs 14 residues. Germline V gene data show CDR1 as SGHRS and CDR2 as YFSETQ.